The rows below give T cell receptor beta chains drawn from one sample of a study of a mutant IDH1 vaccine in newly diagnosed glioma. TCRdb's copy holds only in-frame clones and misses some; the assay was immunoSEQ multiplex PCR. The sample has about 63,000 clones; over 70% are singletons. The sample consisted of peripheral blood mononuclear cells (PBMCs), taken from a glioma patient treated with radiotherapy, temozolomide or both. The origin of the receptors is a woman aged 18-35 years with glioma. Some clones in this sample may be carry-over from other donors' samples. Both conserved end residues are part of each CDR3. A D gene is named only where the DNA matches it firmly. Not all rows give a size; the values are once, few, many and, for expanded clones, a class.

NA	NA	TRBV21-1	TRBJ1-6	CASIPDRNSPLHF	TGTGCCAGCATCCCCGACAGGAATTCACCCCTCCACTTT
once	NA	TRBV4-1	TRBJ1-4	CASSPGEYPNEKLFF	TGCGCCAGCAGCCCAGGCGAATATCCTAATGAAAAACTGTTTTTT
NA	NA	TRBV29-1	TRBJ1-2	CSVDEGSNYGYTF	TGCAGCGTTGATGAAGGCAGTAACTATGGCTACACCTTC
NA	NA	TRBV6-4	TRBJ2-7	CASSEWGRGACEQYF	TGTGCCAGCAGTGAATGGGGCAGGGGGGCATGCGAGCAGTACTTC
NA	TRBD1	TRBV6-4	TRBJ2-2	CASSPRQGPPNTGELFF	TGTGCCAGCAGTCCCAGACAGGGACCTCCGAACACCGGGGAGCTGTTTTTT
NA	TRBD1	TRBV19	TRBJ1-5	CASTSYSAGGKNQPQHF	TGTGCCAGTACCTCTTATTCGGCAGGGGGGAAGAATCAGCCCCAGCATTTT
NA	NA	TRBV30	TRBJ2-3	CASLRDFTDTQYF	TGTGCCTCGCTCCGGGATTTCACAGATACGCAGTATTTT
once	NA	TRBV7-2	TRBJ1-5	CASSLWSARGNQPQHF	TGTGCCAGCAGCTTATGGTCTGCGAGGGGCAATCAGCCCCAGCATTTT
NA	TRBD1	TRBV6-1	TRBJ2-7	CAARRDRVIYEQYF	TGTGCCGCGCGACGGGACAGGGTCATCTACGAGCAGTACTTC
NA	NA	TRBV7-2	TRBJ1-6	CASSLDTGLNSPLHF	TGTGCCAGCAGCTTAGATACAGGGTTGAATTCACCCCTCCACTTT
NA	TRBD1	TRBV6-6	TRBJ2-1	CASRRQGGRNEQFF	TGTGCCAGCAGGAGACAGGGGGGCCGGAATGAGCAGTTCTTC
NA	NA	TRBV25-1	TRBJ1-6	CASKDGYNSPLHF	TGTGCCAGCAAGGACGGGTATAATTCACCCCTCCACTTT
once	NA	TRBV11-2	TRBJ2-7	CASRSTGARSYEQYF	TGTGCCAGCAGGAGCACGGGAGCCCGATCCTACGAGCAGTACTTC
NA	NA	TRBV27	TRBJ1-4	CASSLSSGSANEKLFF	TGTGCCAGCAGTTTATCTTCCGGGTCGGCTAATGAAAAACTGTTTTTT
NA	NA	TRBV7-9	TRBJ1-2	CASSLLGSNYGYTF	TGTGCCAGCAGCTTATTGGGCAGCAACTATGGCTACACCTTC
NA	TRBD1	TRBV30	TRBJ2-7	CAWGTGVGEQYF	TGTGCCTGGGGGACAGGGGTTGGCGAGCAGTACTTC
few	TRBD2	TRBV30	TRBJ2-1	CAWRREGSLTYNEQFF	TGTGCCTGGAGGCGGGAGGGCTCCTTGACTTACAATGAGCAGTTCTTC
NA	TRBD1	TRBV6-6	TRBJ2-3	CASSYLGQGTDTQYF	TGTGCCAGCAGTTACCTGGGACAGGGAACCGATACGCAGTATTTT
NA	TRBD1	TRBV6-4	TRBJ1-1	CASRGGTGNTEAFF	TGTGCCAGCAGGGGGGGGACAGGGAACACTGAAGCTTTCTTT
NA	TRBD1	TRBV2	TRBJ1-2	CASSDRGSYGYTF	TGTGCCAGCAGCGACAGGGGGAGCTATGGCTACACCTTC
NA	TRBD1	TRBV4-3	TRBJ2-7	CASSRSTGDSYEQYF	TGCGCCAGCAGCCGATCGACAGGGGACTCCTACGAGCAGTACTTC
NA	TRBD1	TRBV27	TRBJ1-1	CASSWDGRQGSAEAFF	TGTGCCAGCAGTTGGGACGGAAGACAGGGGAGCGCTGAAGCTTTCTTT
NA	NA	TRBV5-4	TRBJ1-2	CASSGGGREYGYTF	TGTGCCAGCAGCGGCGGAGGGAGGGAGTATGGCTACACCTTC
NA	NA	TRBV27	TRBJ2-7	CASSLRLVAGYEQYF	TGTGCCAGCAGTTTACGACTAGTGGCAGGCTACGAGCAGTACTTC
NA	NA	TRBV5-4	TRBJ2-7	CASSLDPGEPYEQYF	TGTGCCAGCAGCTTGGACCCCGGGGAACCATACGAGCAGTACTTC
NA	TRBD1	TRBV4-3	TRBJ2-1	CASSQEGQGYNEQFF	TGCGCCAGCAGCCAAGAGGGACAGGGGTACAATGAGCAGTTCTTC
NA	TRBD1	TRBV6-5	TRBJ2-7	CASSNPGQGSEQYF	TGTGCCAGCAGTAATCCGGGACAGGGATCCGAGCAGTACTTC
NA	TRBD1	TRBV5-6	TRBJ2-7	CASSSDRAHEQYF	TGTGCCAGCAGTTCTGACAGGGCCCACGAGCAGTACTTC
once	TRBD2	TRBV7-2	TRBJ2-3	CASSLLAGRTDTQYF	TGTGCCAGCAGCTTACTAGCGGGGCGCACAGATACGCAGTATTTT
NA	NA	TRBV27	TRBJ1-1	CASSRMNTEAFF	TGTGCCAGCAGTCGGATGAACACTGAAGCTTTCTTT
NA	NA	TRBV11-2	TRBJ1-1	CASTLGGRTEAFF	TGTGCCAGCACCCTGGGAGGTCGAACTGAAGCTTTCTTT
NA	TRBD2	TRBV10-2	TRBJ2-1	CASSDAAGAKHNEQFF	TGCGCCAGCAGTGATGCTGCGGGAGCAAAGCACAATGAGCAGTTCTTC
NA	NA	TRBV19	TRBJ1-1	CASRIMLNTEAFF	TGTGCCAGCAGAATAATGTTGAACACTGAAGCTTTCTTT
NA	TRBD1	TRBV4-3	TRBJ2-3	CASSQDRGTGTDTQYF	TGCGCCAGCAGCCAAGATAGGGGGACAGGGACAGATACGCAGTATTTT
NA	NA	TRBV14	TRBJ1-1	CASSQRNSINTEAFF	TGTGCCAGCAGCCAAAGGAACTCCATAAACACTGAAGCTTTCTTT
NA	NA	TRBV7-9	TRBJ1-5	CASSPLGRDQPQHF	TGTGCCAGCAGCCCCCTCGGCAGGGACCAGCCCCAGCATTTT
NA	TRBD1	TRBV5-1	TRBJ2-5	CASSLTGGRETQYF	TGCGCCAGCAGCCTGACAGGGGGTCGAGAGACCCAGTACTTC
NA	NA	TRBV7-6	TRBJ2-5	CASSSVQGLGETQYF	TGTGCCAGCAGCTCAGTGCAGGGATTAGGAGAGACCCAGTACTTC
once	TRBD2	TRBV5-1	TRBJ2-7	CASRAETSVFYEQYF	TGCGCCAGCAGGGCTGAGACTAGCGTGTTCTACGAGCAGTACTTC
NA	TRBD2	TRBV29-1	TRBJ2-1	CSGNSGRYNEQFF	TGCAGCGGTAATAGCGGGAGGTACAATGAGCAGTTCTTC
once	NA	TRBV4-2	TRBJ1-2	CASSQATWEGYTF	TGTGCCAGCAGCCAAGCTACCTGGGAGGGCTACACCTTC
NA	NA	TRBV2	TRBJ1-4	CASSEGTATNEKLFF	TGTGCCAGCAGTGAAGGGACGGCAACTAATGAAAAACTGTTTTTT
NA	NA	TRBV6-6	TRBJ2-7	CASSPDGNVVYEQYF	TGTGCCAGCAGCCCCGACGGCAATGTTGTCTACGAGCAGTACTTC
NA	NA	TRBV29-1	TRBJ2-1	CSVEIHGFHEQFF	TGCAGCGTTGAAATTCACGGGTTCCATGAGCAGTTCTTC
NA	TRBD1	TRBV9	TRBJ1-4	CASSIGQGAEKLFF	TGTGCCAGCAGTATAGGACAGGGGGCTGAAAAACTGTTTTTT
once	NA	TRBV6-1	TRBJ2-5	CASSAGTPAGETQYF	TGTGCCAGCAGTGCCGGGACCCCAGCGGGAGAGACCCAGTACTTC
NA	NA	TRBV9	TRBJ1-1	CASSPAAFF	TGTGCCAGCAGCCCTGCAGCTTTCTTT
NA	NA	TRBV7-8	TRBJ2-1	CASSLDRGQKAGAVYNEQFF	TGTGCCAGCAGCTTGGACAGGGGCCAGAAAGCGGGGGCCGTCTACAATGAGCAGTTCTTC
few	TRBD1	TRBV19	TRBJ2-7	CASRQGAAYEQYF	TGTGCCAGTAGACAGGGGGCTGCCTACGAGCAGTACTTC
NA	TRBD2	TRBV4-2	TRBJ2-3	CASRRLAGGPPDTQYF	TGTGCCAGCAGGCGACTAGCGGGAGGGCCACCAGATACGCAGTATTTT
NA	NA	TRBV29-1	TRBJ1-6	CSVEATRGNSPLHF	TGCAGCGTTGAAGCTACGAGGGGGAATTCACCCCTCCACTTT
few	TRBD1	TRBV9	TRBJ1-1	CASSVVFAGTGETEAFF	TGTGCCAGCAGCGTAGTGTTTGCTGGGACAGGGGAAACTGAAGCTTTCTTT
NA	NA	TRBV19	TRBJ1-5	CASSTQGGSSNQPQHF	TGTGCCAGTAGTACGCAGGGAGGAAGTAGCAATCAGCCCCAGCATTTT